The 6 T cell receptor beta chains reported below all come from one sample, sequenced in a study of blood T cell repertoires in COVID-19. Measured with immunoSEQ multiplex PCR; TCRdb has only the in-frame clones, and not every one. The repertoire holds roughly 250,000 clones, with 86% as singletons. The specimen sequenced was PBMCs or T cells enriched from blood (not recorded which). The receptors derive from a woman in her thirties or forties with acute COVID-19.

The CDR3 protein is CASSRGLAGGNEQFF. The CDR3 DNA reads TGTGCCAGCAGCCGGGGACTAGCGGGAGGCAATGAGCAGTTCTTC. The V and J genes are TRBV3-1 (or the pseudogene TRBV3-2) and TRBJ2-1, with 15 positions matching TRBD2. The J segment lost 6 bases and the V segment lost 4 bases, leaving 1 base of the junction unmatched. This CDR3 comprises 15 residues. Germline V CDR1 and CDR2: LGHDT, YNNKEL (reference sequence).

J is TRBJ1-4 and V is TRBV7-8, with D possibly matching TRBD1 (5 bases). Deletions cut 1 base from V and 10 bases from J, with 16 bases between. This CDR3 spans 15 amino acids. In germline, CDR1 is SGHVS, CDR2 FQNEAQ. CDR3: CASSLVAGNPIKLFF. In nucleotides, the CDR3 is TGTGCCAGCAGCTTAGTGGCAGGGAATCCGATAAAACTGTTTTTT.

CDR3 region: CAWTPGTGGNYGYTF. CDR3 bases: TGTGCCTGGACCCCCGGGACAGGGGGAAACTATGGCTACACCTTC. This chain joins TRBV30 and TRBJ1-2, with 11 bases matching TRBD1. This CDR3 is built from 15 residues. Germline assignment: CDR1 GTSNPN and CDR2 SVGIG (reference sequence). The junction had 6 bases not matched to a gene; V was cut back by 4 bases and J by 2 bases.

This chain links TRBV10-2 with TRBJ2-7; 11 bases fit TRBD1. Germline CDR1 is WSHSY and CDR2 is SAAADI. The V segment lost 8 bases and the J segment 3 bases; nucleotides outside the gene matches: 9. There are 15 residues in the CDR3. The CDR3 loop is CASGPGTGGIYEQYF. The CDR3 coding sequence is TGCGCCAGCGGTCCTGGGACAGGGGGGATCTACGAGCAGTACTTC.

The CDR3 spells CASSIVVYNEQFF. CDR3 DNA: TGTGCCAGTAGTATAGTAGTGTACAATGAGCAGTTCTTC. The chain joins TRBV19 to TRBJ2-1; unclear D gene. The CDR3 has 13 amino acids. Germline CDR1 reads LNHDA; CDR2 reads SQIVND (reference sequence). V shed 1 base and J shed 4 bases, with 5 bases lying between them.

This sequence joins TRBV9 and TRBJ2-5; 13 positions match TRBD2. The ends lost 3 bases at V and 4 bases at J; junction bases unmatched: 6. Germline lookup yields CDR1 SGDLS and CDR2 YYNGEE. The CDR3 length is 16 residues. For the CDR3, the DNA is TGTGCCAGCAGCGGGGGGACTAGCGGGATTTTAGAGACCCAGTACTTC. It yields the protein CASSGGTSGILETQYF.